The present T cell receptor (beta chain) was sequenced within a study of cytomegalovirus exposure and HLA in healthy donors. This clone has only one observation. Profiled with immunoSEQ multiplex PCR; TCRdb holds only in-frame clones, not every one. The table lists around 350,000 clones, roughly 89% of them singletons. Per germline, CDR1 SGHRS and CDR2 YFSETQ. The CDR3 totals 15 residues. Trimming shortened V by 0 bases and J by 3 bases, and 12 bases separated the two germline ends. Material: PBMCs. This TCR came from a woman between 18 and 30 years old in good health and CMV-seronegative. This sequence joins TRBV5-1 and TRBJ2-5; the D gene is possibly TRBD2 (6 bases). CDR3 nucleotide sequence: TGCGCCAGCAGCTTGGCCGGGCTAGCGAAAGAGACCCAGTACTTC. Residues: CASSLAGLAKETQYF.